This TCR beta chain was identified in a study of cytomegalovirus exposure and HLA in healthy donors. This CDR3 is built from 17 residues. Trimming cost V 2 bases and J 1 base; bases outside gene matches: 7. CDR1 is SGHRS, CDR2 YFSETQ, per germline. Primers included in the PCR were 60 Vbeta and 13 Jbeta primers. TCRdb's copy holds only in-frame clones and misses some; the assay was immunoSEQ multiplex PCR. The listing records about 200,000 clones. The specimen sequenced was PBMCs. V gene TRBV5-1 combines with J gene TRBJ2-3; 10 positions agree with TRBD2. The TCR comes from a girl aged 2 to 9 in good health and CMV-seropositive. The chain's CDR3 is CASSLPLAGVRTDTQYF. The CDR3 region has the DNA TGCGCCAGCAGCTTACCGCTAGCGGGAGTCCGCACAGATACGCAGTATTTT.